The 31 T cell receptor beta chains presented below share a single source sample, sequenced in a study of cytomegalovirus exposure and HLA in healthy donors. The PCR had 60 Vbeta and 13 Jbeta primers. TCRdb keeps only in-frame clones here, not all; method: immunoSEQ multiplex PCR. The table includes over 150,000 clones, 60% to 85% detected once. The sequenced material came from PBMCs. All receptors derive from a woman between 45 and 65 years old in good health and CMV-seropositive.

The chain joins TRBV5-1 to TRBJ2-7; TRBD1 is a possible D gene (7 bases). V was shortened by 4 bases and J by 5 bases, with 22 bases between the two germline ends. In germline, CDR1 is SGHRS, CDR2 YFSETQ. The length of the CDR3 is 16 residues. The DNA for the CDR3 is TGCGCCAGCAGCCCACGGAGCGGAGGGGGCATGAACGAGCAGTACTTC. Translation gives CASSPRSGGGMNEQYF.

This clone was observed a handful of times. The chain employs TRBV29-1 and TRBJ1-2, with 10 bases fitting TRBD1. Germline V gene lookup returns CDR1 SQVTM and CDR2 ANQGSEA. The CDR3 runs 13 residues. V trimming: 4 bases; J trimming: 7 bases; junction bases outside the gene matches: 6. For the CDR3, the DNA is TGCAGCGTTGGCGGGACAGGGGAGGGTGGCTACACCTTC. It is translated as CSVGGTGEGGYTF.

This clone was detected only a few times. The chain carries TRBV9 and TRBJ2-5, with 8 bases lining up with TRBD1. Trimming at V came to 6 bases and at J to 4 bases, leaving 11 bases not matched to a gene. The CDR3 is 15 amino acids. The germline V gene has CDR1 SGDLS and CDR2 YYNGEE. CDR3 sequence reads: CASNRADRAGETQYF. Here the CDR3 DNA reads TGTGCCAGCAACCGCGCGGACAGGGCTGGAGAGACCCAGTACTTC.

The chain is built from TRBV19 and TRBJ1-2; tentative D call: TRBD1 (6 bases). Germline V gives CDR1 LNHDA, CDR2 SQIVND (reference sequence). Trimming cost V 5 bases and J 7 bases, with 11 bases left between them. CDR3 size: 12 residues. CDR3 loop: CASSQGSVGYTF. The CDR3 nucleotides read TGTGCCAGTAGTCAGGGGTCCGTTGGCTACACCTTC.

This clone was picked up one time. This sequence joins TRBV7-6 and TRBJ2-3; 8 bases line up with TRBD1. Germline V gene data show CDR1 as SGHVS and CDR2 as FNYEAQ. CDR3 length: 15 amino acids. Trimming at V came to 5 bases and at J to 4 bases, leaving 8 bases not matched to a gene. CDR3 sequence: CASSPRQGLPDTQYF. DNA of the CDR3: TGTGCCAGCAGCCCGCGACAGGGGTTGCCAGATACGCAGTATTTT.

The rearrangement uses TRBV12-5 and TRBJ2-3, with D possibly matching TRBD2 (5 bases). V dropped 4 bases and J dropped 11 bases, with 16 bases sitting between them. CDR3 size: 13 residues. Germline V gene lookup returns CDR1 LGHNT and CDR2 FRNRAP. The CDR3 sequence: CASGSRLQLLQYF. CDR3 nucleotides: TGTGCTAGTGGTTCGAGACTACAATTATTGCAGTATTTT. Drawing the rest from reference TRBV12-5 and TRBJ2-3, the complete variable domain is DARVTQTPRHKVTEMGQEVTMRCQPILGHNTVFWYRQTMMQGLELLAYFRNRAPLDDSGMPKDRFSAEMPDATLATLKIQPSEPRDSAVYFCASGSRLQLLQYFGPGTRLTVL.

The V gene is TRBV19, the J gene TRBJ2-5, with 9 bases fitting TRBD2. V gave up 5 bases and J gave up 2 bases; unmatched junction bases: 6. CDR1 and CDR2 (germline): LNHDA, SQIVND (reference sequence). The CDR3 length is 15 residues. The CDR3 DNA sequence: TGTGCCAGTAGTCCTTTAGCGGGGGATCAAGAGACCCAGTACTTC. Protein: CASSPLAGDQETQYF.

To note about this clone: At one end the junction does not follow the germline gene, possibly because of a read error. The V call is TRBV7-9, the J call TRBJ1-1; 7 bases are shared with TRBD1. The CDR3 is 16 residues long. The germline CDR1 and CDR2 sequences are SEHNR and FQNEAQ (reference sequence). The CDR3 bases are TGTTCCAGCAGCCAGACAGGGAAACTGGGGAACACTGAAGCTTTCTTT. Residues: CSSSQTGKLGNTEAFF.

This rearrangement joins TRBV5-4 to TRBJ1-2; 10 nucleotides align to TRBD1. Trimming at V came to 5 bases and at J to 7 bases, leaving 11 bases not matched to a gene. The V gene's germline CDR1 is SGHNT and CDR2 YYREEE (reference sequence). This CDR3 contains 15 residues. The CDR3 sequence is CASRALGTGVGGYTF. The CDR3 DNA follows: TGTGCCAGCAGGGCATTGGGGACAGGGGTTGGTGGCTACACCTTC.

The gene calls are TRBV5-1 and TRBJ1-6, with 9 bases that match TRBD1. Looked up from germline, CDR1 is SGHRS and CDR2 is YFSETQ. The CDR3 totals 16 residues. The trim removed 0 bases at V and 10 bases at J, leaving 8 bases unmatched. The CDR3 coding sequence is TGCGCCAGCAGCTTGGCCCTACCGGGACAGGGATCACCCCTCCACTTT. Residues: CASSLALPGQGSPLHF.

This sequence joins TRBV18 and TRBJ1-1; TRBD1 matches 7 bases. CDR3 size: 15 residues. The V gene end was trimmed by 6 bases and the J gene end by 8 bases; junction bases not matched to a gene: 15. The germline CDR1 and CDR2 sequences are KGHSH and LQKENI. The CDR3 region is CASSFSHSVQGEAFF. CDR3 nucleotides: TGTGCCAGCTCCTTTTCTCACAGCGTACAGGGGGAAGCTTTCTTT.

This clone was detected only once. This sequence joins TRBV6-1 and TRBJ2-1; perhaps TRBD2 as D (7 bases). The CDR3 spans 15 residues. V lost 7 bases and J 7 bases, leaving 20 bases between the germline ends. Germline CDR1 and CDR2: MNHNS and SASEGT. CDR3 residues: CASTALRGRWNEQFF. CDR3 nucleotide sequence: TGTGCCAGCACCGCTCTGCGGGGGCGGTGGAATGAGCAGTTCTTC.

This clone was recorded many times. The CDR3 sequence is CASSQDQTAGANVLTF. The CDR3 DNA reads TGTGCCAGCAGCCAAGATCAGACAGCTGGGGCCAACGTCCTGACTTTC. The V gene is TRBV4-2, the J gene TRBJ2-6; a weak D match, TRBD1 (5 bases). The V and J ends lost 0 bases and 2 bases respectively, with 8 bases between them. Germline CDR1 is LGHNA and CDR2 is YNFKEQ. The length of the CDR3 is 16 residues.

There are a few counts of this clone. V usage is TRBV15 and J usage is TRBJ1-1, with 7 bases lining up with TRBD1. The junction had 3 bases not matched to a gene; V was cut back by 4 bases and J by 4 bases. The CDR3 runs to 13 residues. The germline gives CDR1 LNHNV, CDR2 YYDKDF (reference sequence). CDR3: CATSTDRATEAFF. CDR3 DNA: TGTGCCACCAGCACTGACAGGGCCACTGAAGCTTTCTTT.

This chain joins TRBV6-6 and TRBJ1-1; TRBD1 aligns across 7 bases. J was trimmed by 4 bases and V by 6 bases; bases with no gene match: 8. Germline-derived CDR1 and CDR2 are MNHNY and SVGAGI (reference sequence). CDR3 length: 14 amino acids. CDR3 region: CASSPGQVATEAFF. The CDR3 nucleotides are TGTGCCAGCAGCCCCGGACAGGTGGCCACTGAAGCTTTCTTT.

This chain connects TRBV5-8 to TRBJ1-2; TRBD1 might be the D (5 bases). The V end lost 5 bases, the J end lost 0 bases, and 11 bases lay between the germline ends. This CDR3 has 14 amino acids. In germline, CDR1 is SGHTS, CDR2 YDEGEE. This chain's CDR3 is CASRPTDSNYGYTF. Here the CDR3 DNA reads TGTGCCAGCAGACCGACAGATTCTAACTATGGCTACACCTTC.

The chain has TRBV4-1 and TRBJ1-2; no clear D gene. Germline V gene lookup returns CDR1 MGHRA and CDR2 YSYEKL. CDR3 length: 15 amino acids. V lost 1 base, J lost 4 bases, and 13 bases lay in between. The CDR3 protein is CASSQVRMSTYGYTF. In nucleotides, the CDR3 is TGCGCCAGCAGCCAAGTGCGGATGTCGACCTATGGCTACACCTTC.

The chain has TRBV7-2 and TRBJ1-1; no clear D. This CDR3 has 14 amino acids. The ends were cut back, 5 bases at V and 0 bases at J, with 10 bases in the middle. CDR1 and CDR2 (germline): SGHTA, FQGNSA. CDR3 sequence (DNA): TGTGCCAGCAGCGTCGGAGAGATGAACACTGAAGCTTTCTTT. It encodes CASSVGEMNTEAFF.

This clone was seen only once. The chain employs TRBV14 and TRBJ2-1; 8 bases match TRBD1. Germline V gives CDR1 SGHDN, CDR2 FVKESK. The CDR3 covers 15 residues. The V and J ends lost 1 base and 8 bases, in that order; junction bases with no gene match: 7. The CDR3 nucleotides read TGTGCCAGCAGCCAAGTAGGCAGGGGGCGGCATGAGCAGTTCTTC. It is translated as CASSQVGRGRHEQFF.

In DNA, the CDR3 is TGTGCCAGCAGCAACCGGGAGCGTCAGAGCTCCTACGAGCAGTACTTC. Translating gives CASSNRERQSSYEQYF. V gene TRBV5-5 combines with J gene TRBJ2-7; D may be TRBD2 (6 bases). The ends were cut back, 4 bases at V and 0 bases at J, with 17 bases in the middle. Germline CDR1 is SGHKS and CDR2 is YYEKEE (reference sequence). This CDR3 region has 16 residues.

V and J are TRBV7-8 and TRBJ2-3, with a tentative D call TRBD2 (6 bases). The CDR3 consists of 14 residues. V lost 1 base, J lost 6 bases, and 11 bases lay in between. The germline V gene has CDR1 SGHVS and CDR2 FQNEAQ. CDR3 DNA: TGTGCCAGCAGCTTAGAGGGAGGTTGGGATACGCAGTATTTT. It translates to CASSLEGGWDTQYF.

This chain uses TRBV2 with TRBJ2-7, with 9 bases matching TRBD1. The CDR3 sequence is 15 residues long. J lost 3 bases, V lost 8 bases, and 11 bases had no gene match. Germline V CDR1 and CDR2: SNHLY, FYNNEI. DNA of the CDR3: TGTGCCAGCGGCCGGGACAGGGAGATCCTCTACGAGCAGTACTTC. This gives the protein CASGRDREILYEQYF.

The rearrangement joins TRBV4-1 to TRBJ1-2; D not certain. The CDR3 totals 15 residues. Germline V gene data show CDR1 as MGHRA and CDR2 as YSYEKL. V dropped 0 bases and J dropped 0 bases, with 8 bases sitting between them. The CDR3 DNA follows: TGCGCCAGCAGCCAAGATCCCGCGACTAACTATGGCTACACCTTC. It codes for CASSQDPATNYGYTF.

This chain joins TRBV9 and TRBJ2-3; 10 bases fit TRBD2. CDR1 is SGDLS, CDR2 YYNGEE, per germline. The CDR3 has 16 residues. V shed 4 bases and J 3 bases; nucleotides not matched to a gene: 8. The CDR3 sequence is CASSPLGGLATDTQYF. CDR3 coding DNA: TGTGCCAGCAGCCCTTTAGGGGGACTAGCGACAGATACGCAGTATTTT.

This CDR3 reads CASSLRASGGANEQFF. CDR3 DNA: TGTGCCAGCAGTTTACGGGCCAGCGGGGGGGCCAATGAGCAGTTCTTC. The chain couples TRBV6-4 to TRBJ2-1, with TRBD2 matching over 10 bases. Trimming removed 5 bases from V and 6 bases from J; junction bases left unmatched: 10. Looked up from germline, CDR1 is MRHNA and CDR2 is SNTAGT. This CDR3 spans 16 amino acids.

The chain combines TRBV9 with TRBJ2-5; D may be TRBD2 (6 bases). Trimming took off 4 bases at V and 5 bases at J, with 24 bases between the two ends. This CDR3 comprises 17 residues. Per the germline V gene, CDR1 is SGDLS and CDR2 is YYNGEE. DNA for the CDR3: TGTGCCAGCAGCCCCCGCCGGGGGAGTTTAGGAATGGAGACCCAGTACTTC. Translating it yields CASSPRRGSLGMETQYF.

The chain is built from TRBV27 and TRBJ2-7, with D possibly matching TRBD2 (6 bases). Germline CDR1 reads MNHEY; CDR2 reads SMNVEV (reference sequence). With 2 bases removed from V and 3 bases from J, the gap between germline ends came to 14 bases. The CDR3 contains 15 residues. In DNA, the CDR3 is TGTGCCAGCAGTTTAGGGTGGACCGGGAGCTACGAGCAGTACTTC. Translating it yields CASSLGWTGSYEQYF.

V and J are TRBV5-1 and TRBJ1-1; TRBD1 matches at 9 bases. This CDR3 spans 13 amino acids. Per the germline V gene, CDR1 is SGHRS and CDR2 is YFSETQ. V trimming: 4 bases; J trimming: 5 bases; junction bases outside the gene matches: 3. CDR3 sequence (DNA): TGCGCCAGCAGCATTGACAGGGGGACTGAAGCTTTCTTT. This translates into CASSIDRGTEAFF.

J is TRBJ2-7 and V is TRBV6-1; 7 bases are shared with TRBD1. Germline V gives CDR1 MNHNS, CDR2 SASEGT. J lost 3 bases, V lost 6 bases, and 5 bases had no gene match. The CDR3 is 13 amino acids. CDR3 residues: CASSWTGNYEQYF. DNA for the CDR3: TGTGCCAGCAGCTGGACAGGAAACTACGAGCAGTACTTC.

The rearrangement links TRBV2 to TRBJ1-1; D gene uncertain. This CDR3 is built from 15 residues. Trimming left V 4 bases short and J 0 bases short, with 12 bases between. Germline V gene sequence: CDR1 SNHLY, CDR2 FYNNEI. This CDR3 reads CASSGVGLMNTEAFF. In DNA form, the CDR3 reads TGTGCCAGCAGTGGGGTAGGACTTATGAACACTGAAGCTTTCTTT.

This clone was counted between two and nine times. The rearrangement uses TRBV27 and TRBJ1-5; no clear D. The germline V gene encodes CDR1 MNHEY and CDR2 SMNVEV (reference sequence). The CDR3 runs to 18 residues. The V end was cut by 5 bases, the J end by 0 bases, with 20 bases between. CDR3 nucleotides: TGTGCCAGCAGTCCCTCATTCCACCCGAGCTATAGCAATCAGCCCCAGCATTTT. Translated, it gives CASSPSFHPSYSNQPQHF.